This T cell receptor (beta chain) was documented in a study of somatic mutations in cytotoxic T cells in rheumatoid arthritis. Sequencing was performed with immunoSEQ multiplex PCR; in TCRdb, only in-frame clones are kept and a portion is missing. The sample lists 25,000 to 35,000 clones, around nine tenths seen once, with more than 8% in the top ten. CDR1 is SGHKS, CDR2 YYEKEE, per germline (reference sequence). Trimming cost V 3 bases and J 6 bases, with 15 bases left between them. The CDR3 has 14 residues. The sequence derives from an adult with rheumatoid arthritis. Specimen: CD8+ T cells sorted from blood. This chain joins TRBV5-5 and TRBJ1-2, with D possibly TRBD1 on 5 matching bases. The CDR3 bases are TGTGCCAGCAGCTCCCCGGGGGAAGATGATGGCTACACCTTC. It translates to CASSSPGEDDGYTF. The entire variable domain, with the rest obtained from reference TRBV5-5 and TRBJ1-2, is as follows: DAGVTQSPTHLIKTRGQQVTLRCSPISGHKSVSWYQQVLGQGPQFIFQYYEKEERGRGNFPDRFSARQFPNYSSELNVNALLLGDSALYLCASSSPGEDDGYTFGSGTRLTVV.